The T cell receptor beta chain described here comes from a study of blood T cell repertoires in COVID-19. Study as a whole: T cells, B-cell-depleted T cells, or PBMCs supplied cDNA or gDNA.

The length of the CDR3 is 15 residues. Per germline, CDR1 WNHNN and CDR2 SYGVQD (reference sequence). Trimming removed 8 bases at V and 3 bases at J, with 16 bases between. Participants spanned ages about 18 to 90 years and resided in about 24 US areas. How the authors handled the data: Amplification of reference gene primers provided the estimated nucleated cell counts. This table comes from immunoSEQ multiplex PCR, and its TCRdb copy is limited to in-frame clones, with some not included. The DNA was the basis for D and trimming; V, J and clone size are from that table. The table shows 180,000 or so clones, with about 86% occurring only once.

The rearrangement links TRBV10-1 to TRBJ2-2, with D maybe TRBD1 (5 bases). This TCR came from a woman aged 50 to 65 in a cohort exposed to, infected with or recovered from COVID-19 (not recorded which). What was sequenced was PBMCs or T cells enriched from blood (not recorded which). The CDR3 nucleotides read TGCGCCAGCCACCCGGCCAGGGCATACACCGGGGAGCTGTTTTTT. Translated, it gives CASHPARAYTGELFF.